This T cell receptor beta chain was observed in a study of beta chain features in type 1 diabetes (dated by TCRdb to the late 2010s). Background on the whole study: No differences in mean age, gender distribution, total cell number or subset yield were found between patients and healthy donors. The study compared TCRB repertoires of sorted circulating CD4+ T cell subsets between recently diagnosed type 1 diabetes patients and matched healthy donors. Across all samples, some 99 million sorted cells were examined, and cell number per subset correlated strongly with RNA yield. Naive and central memory subsets were obtained from all 30 or so donors, but regulatory and stem cell-like memory subsets were isolated from only 8 patients and roughly eight healthy donors.

For CDR1 and CDR2, the germline V gene lists SGHTA and FQGNSA. V loses 3 bases at its end and J loses 2 bases; junction bases beyond the gene matches: 1. Taken from cysteine to phenylalanine, the CDR3 has 15 residues. Of all the DNA, just the CDR3 is kept, 45 bases in frame from base 1. On the study overall, not on this receptor specifically: Fewer insertions and more nucleotide deletions at VDJ recombination sites were observed in patients with type 1 diabetes, implying thymic rearrangement abnormalities. Shorter templates might have been favored by PCR, but patient and control samples were amplified and corrected together, so both groups would have been affected equally by any skew. In all four CD4+ subsets, TCRB CDR3 length was moderately but significantly shorter in type 1 diabetes patients. Only small numbers of individuals were included in the HLA sub-analyses, which left unresolved whether HLA type had any influence on TCRB rearrangement. Because cDNA was sequenced instead of genomic DNA, highly expressing activated cells could be over-represented, though the groups showed no difference in activation or CD3 levels. Naive, central memory and regulatory TCRB repertoires appeared to be more similar among patients than among healthy donors.

A single peripheral blood draw of around 0.11 L on average was collected from each donor into heparinised tubes. A BD FACSAria II and a panel including CD45RO, CCR7, CD25, CD127, CD95 and CD27 were used to sort naive, central memory, regulatory and stem cell-like memory CD4+ T cells. All sorted populations exceeded 98% purity. PBMCs were isolated immediately by Lymphoprep density gradient centrifugation and stained directly without culture. Samples were stained and sorted in pairs, with one healthy donor and one patient per experiment, so that batch effects were minimized. This clone occurred once. Its antigen has not been determined. Per-base qualities were not stored, and no clone one base away is much larger. The entire amount of isolated RNA was reverse transcribed using the High Capacity cDNA Reverse Transcription Kit, so the sequenced TCRB transcripts were expressed ones. Naive, central memory and regulatory T cell samples underwent deep immunoSEQ sequencing, averaging about 3.57 million total reads per sample. After sorted cells were lysed in RLT buffer, RNA was extracted with DNase-treated RNeasy Micro or Mini kits, with the choice depending on cell number. To prevent cross-contamination, each cell subset was processed individually, whereas patient and healthy donor samples were processed jointly. The immunoSEQ multiplex PCR was used to amplify TCRB sequences from cDNA, yielding 87-bp fragments that span the CDR3 region. The amplicons were sequenced using the Illumina HiSeq platform. The published analysis was carried out like this. Synthetic template baselines were used to correct PCR bias computationally, reads within Hamming distance 2 were collapsed together, and singletons that could not be merged were discarded. Reads were aligned against IMGT so that V, D and J genes, CDR3 length and insertions or deletions at six rearrangement sites could be assigned. Within each subset, clonotype counts were normalized to sorted cell number, after which true diversity and Gini coefficients were computed with the tcR R package. The overlap coefficient, calculated on TCRB nucleotide sequences, was used to measure repertoire sharing. Out-of-frame TCRB sequences from naive cells were analyzed to stand in for the pre-selection repertoire. The table was pulled from immuneACCESS by TCRdb, which kept in-frame rearrangements only. Such tables lose some clones; where checked, under half of the loss comes from unresolved V genes, and the rest has no known cause. For V, J and clone size, that table is used; D and trimming come from the DNA. This sample gives about 620,000 clones in total; about 14% of them show up just once. The ten largest account for 0.07% to 0.095% of the sample.

Sample: naive CD4+ T cells from blood. According to the study, the label for this sample's cell subset or site signals: true naive CD4+ T cells. The chain couples TRBV7-2 to TRBJ2-7; 13 middle bases align to TRBD2. The receptor was isolated from a man younger than 30 in good health. The DNA sequence is as follows: TGTGCCAGCAGCTTCACTAGCGGGAGGGCCTACGAGCAGTACTTC. Its protein is CASSFTSGRAYEQYF.